One and the same sample provided the 29 T cell receptor beta chains below, sequenced in a study of blood T cell repertoires in COVID-19. Some clones are missing from TCRdb's copy, which holds only in-frame ones; the method was immunoSEQ multiplex PCR. The sample records a few hundred thousand clones, roughly 85% being singletons. The sample comprised peripheral blood. The source is a woman younger than 30 with acute or convalescent COVID-19.

V usage is TRBV6-5 and J usage is TRBJ1-2; D might be TRBD1 (5 bases). The CDR3 is made up of 13 amino acids. With 5 bases removed from V and 5 bases from J, the gap between germline ends came to 12 bases. Looked up from germline, CDR1 is MNHEY and CDR2 is SVGAGI. The DNA of the CDR3 is TGTGCCAGCAGTCTGGACAAAAGATATGGCTACACCTTC. It codes for CASSLDKRYGYTF.

The rearrangement joins TRBV6-1 to TRBJ2-5, with TRBD1 matching 11 bases. CDR3 size: 15 residues. CDR1 and CDR2 (germline): MNHNS, SASEGT. Trimming at V came to 1 base and at J to 6 bases, leaving 4 bases not matched to a gene. The CDR3 DNA reads as TGTGCCAGCAGTGAAGATTGGGACAGGGGGAAGACCCAGTACTTC. This gives the protein CASSEDWDRGKTQYF.

As to this clone: Within the sample, other DNA sequences also encode this same CDR3. The chain links TRBV28 to TRBJ1-2, with D possibly matching TRBD1 (5 bases). Germline V gene sequence: CDR1 MDHEN, CDR2 SYDVKM. V lost 6 bases and J 2 bases, leaving 7 bases between the germline ends. The CDR3 extends over 12 amino acids. The CDR3 loop is CASSSGNYGYTF. In nucleotides, the CDR3 is TGTGCCAGCAGCTCAGGGAACTATGGCTACACCTTC.

Notes on this clone: Other nucleotide sequences in the sample specify the same CDR3. The V gene is TRBV19, the J gene TRBJ1-2; D perhaps matches TRBD1 (6 bases). CDR3 size: 13 residues. Germline V gene data show CDR1 as LNHDA and CDR2 as SQIVND (reference sequence). The V end was cut by 3 bases, the J end by 4 bases, with 9 bases between. The CDR3, as DNA: TGTGCCAGTAGTATCGGACAGTTCTATGGCTACACCTTC. Translation: CASSIGQFYGYTF.

The chain carries TRBV5-1 and TRBJ1-4; TRBD1 might be the D (5 bases). The CDR3 runs 16 residues. V shed 4 bases and J shed 2 bases, with 15 bases lying between them. The germline V gene has CDR1 SGHRS and CDR2 YFSETQ. The CDR3 protein is CASSGGTYGTNEKLFF. The CDR3 DNA is TGCGCCAGCAGCGGCGGGACTTACGGGACTAATGAAAAACTGTTTTTT.

Only a few counts were recorded for this clone. This chain connects TRBV7-9 to TRBJ2-3; D call uncertain. Germline CDR1 and CDR2: SEHNR and FQNEAQ (reference sequence). The CDR3 consists of 18 residues. V lost 3 bases and J lost 1, with 20 bases in between. This CDR3 reads CASSFSSVAVAGTDTQYF. The CDR3 DNA follows: TGTGCCAGCAGCTTTAGCAGCGTGGCCGTCGCGGGCACAGATACGCAGTATTTT.

Comment on this clone: Here the CDR3 omits its conserved ending phenylalanine or tryptophan, so a read error is the likely source. No DNA is shown, since the ends of the CDR3 on it are uncertain; the CDR3 is the one TCRdb lists. This chain links TRBV12-1 with TRBJ2-7; the table assigns TRBD1, which was not confirmed against the DNA. TRBV12-1 is noted as a pseudogene. The CDR3 spans 11 residues, counting both ends. CDR3 protein: CASSPKTGAPG.

This chain connects TRBV30 to TRBJ1-2; D gene ambiguous. This CDR3 contains 13 residues. The ends were cut back, 4 bases at V and 2 bases at J, with 11 bases in the middle. The germline CDR1 and CDR2 sequences are GTSNPN and SVGIG (reference sequence). The CDR3 sequence is CAWTNGRNYGYTF. CDR3 in DNA: TGTGCCTGGACGAATGGGAGGAACTATGGCTACACCTTC. Using reference TRBV30 and TRBJ1-2 for the parts outside the CDR3, the full variable domain is SQTIHQWPATLVQPVGSPLSLECTVEGTSNPNLYWYRQAAGRGLQLLFYSVGIGQISSEVPQNLSASRPQDRQFILSSKKLLLSDSGFYLCAWTNGRNYGYTFGSGTRLTVV.

In its sample, this clone was seen once. V gene TRBV28 combines with J gene TRBJ1-1; D call uncertain. The germline CDR1 and CDR2 sequences are MDHEN and SYDVKM. The CDR3 consists of 14 residues. V lost 3 bases and J lost 0, with 8 bases in between. The CDR3 DNA reads TGTGCCAGCAGTTTGCTACAGTTGAACACTGAAGCTTTCTTT. Protein: CASSLLQLNTEAFF. Drawing the rest from reference TRBV28 and TRBJ1-1, the complete variable domain is DVKVTQSSRYLVKRTGEKVFLECVQDMDHENMFWYRQDPGLGLRLIYFSYDVKMKEKGDIPEGYSVSREKKERFSLILESASTNQTSMYLCASSLLQLNTEAFFGQGTRLTVV.

The CDR3 loop reads CASRLLAGEDNTGELFF. The CDR3 DNA sequence: TGTGCCAGCAGACTACTAGCGGGAGAGGATAACACCGGGGAGCTGTTTTTT. The genes are TRBV7-6 and TRBJ2-2; 11 bases are a match to TRBD2. Germline V gene lookup returns CDR1 SGHVS and CDR2 FNYEAQ. The CDR3 extends over 17 amino acids. Trimming removed 6 bases from V and 2 bases from J; junction bases left unmatched: 8.

This clone was seen a handful of times. At the DNA level, this CDR3 is encoded by other sequences in the same sample as well. The chain combines TRBV3-1 (or the pseudogene TRBV3-2) with TRBJ2-5; weak D call: TRBD1 (5 bases). CDR1 LGHDT and CDR2 YNNKEL come from the germline V gene (reference sequence). Trimming removed 1 base at V and 4 bases at J, with 13 bases between. CDR3 length equals 15 residues. The CDR3 sequence: CASSQGAGLGETQYF. In DNA form, the CDR3 reads TGTGCCAGCAGCCAAGGGGCAGGGTTGGGAGAGACCCAGTACTTC.

The chain recombines TRBV28 with TRBJ2-1; the match to TRBD1 covers 11 bases. V shed 3 bases, J shed 8 bases, and the junction held 6 bases outside the gene matches. This CDR3 region has 15 residues. CDR1 is MDHEN and CDR2 is SYDVKM in the germline V gene. CDR3 coding DNA: TGTGCCAGCAGTTTTGGGGACAGGGGGAGGGATGAGCAGTTCTTC. Encoded protein: CASSFGDRGRDEQFF.

CDR3 protein: CASSLALGGKGTIYF. The DNA for the CDR3 is TGCGCCAGCAGCTTGGCCCTAGGGGGCAAAGGGACCATATATTTT. V gene TRBV5-1 combines with J gene TRBJ1-3, with 7 bases that match TRBD1. Germline CDR1 SGHRS, CDR2 YFSETQ. The CDR3 length is 15 residues. The J segment lost 10 bases and the V segment lost 0 bases, leaving 10 bases of the junction unmatched.

The table lists this clone with a few counts. The rearrangement uses TRBV7-9 and TRBJ2-2, with TRBD1 matching over 7 bases. The V segment lost 1 base and the J segment 5 bases; nucleotides outside the gene matches: 13. The CDR3 is 18 amino acids. Germline loops: CDR1 SEHNR, CDR2 FQNEAQ (reference sequence). CDR3 region: CASSLEAGGQRITGELFF. CDR3 coding DNA: TGTGCCAGCAGCTTAGAAGCTGGGGGACAGAGAATAACCGGGGAGCTGTTTTTT.

V and J are TRBV24-1 and TRBJ1-2; 10 nucleotides match TRBD1. After removal of 3 bases from V and 7 bases from J, the junction contained 7 bases not matched to a gene. Germline V gives CDR1 KGHDR, CDR2 SFDVKD. The CDR3 totals 15 residues. Here the CDR3 DNA reads TGTGCCACCAGTGATGCCAACCGGGACAGGGGTGGCTACACCTTC. As protein: CATSDANRDRGGYTF.

The genes are TRBV15 and TRBJ1-5; TRBD1 might be the D (5 bases). V gave up 0 bases and J gave up 8 bases, with 14 bases separating them. CDR3 size: 15 residues. Germline loops: CDR1 LNHNV, CDR2 YYDKDF (reference sequence). Here the CDR3 reads CATSRDDSLGKPQHF. For the CDR3, the DNA is TGTGCCACCAGCAGAGACGACAGTCTGGGCAAGCCCCAGCATTTT.

This chain's CDR3 is CASSSDGAYEKLFF. Here the CDR3 DNA reads TGTGCCAGCAGCTCGGATGGGGCTTATGAAAAACTGTTTTTT. The gene calls are TRBV7-9 and TRBJ1-4; tentative D call: TRBD1 (5 bases). The CDR3 consists of 14 residues. The germline gives CDR1 SEHNR, CDR2 FQNEAQ (reference sequence). Between the trimmed V and J ends, which lost 4 bases and 6 bases, there was a span of 12 bases.

This clone occurred a few times. The V call is TRBV15, the J call TRBJ2-2; TRBD1 agrees at 12 bases. The CDR3 runs 17 residues. From germline, CDR1 is LNHNV and CDR2 YYDKDF (reference sequence). Trimming removed 8 bases from V and 4 bases from J; junction bases left unmatched: 11. The CDR3: CATSRGTGGDGTGELFF. The CDR3 DNA sequence: TGTGCCACCTCGCGTGGGACAGGGGGCGACGGCACCGGGGAGCTGTTTTTT.

The rearrangement uses TRBV28 and TRBJ1-2; D is possibly TRBD1 (6 bases). The V and J ends lost 6 bases and 4 bases respectively, with 15 bases between them. The V gene's germline CDR1 is MDHEN and CDR2 SYDVKM. The CDR3 runs to 14 residues. The CDR3 sequence is CASSILQGAYGYTF. The CDR3 DNA follows: TGTGCCAGCAGCATACTACAGGGAGCCTATGGCTACACCTTC.

This clone was found a few times. V and J are TRBV2 and TRBJ1-1, with a possible D match to TRBD1 (5 bases). This CDR3 spans 13 amino acids. Trimming cost V 11 bases and J 2 bases, with 15 bases left between them. The germline V gene encodes CDR1 SNHLY and CDR2 FYNNEI. The CDR3 is CAGGGSTNTEAFF. CDR3 coding DNA: TGTGCCGGGGGGGGGAGCACAAACACTGAAGCTTTCTTT.

In its sample, this clone was seen a few times. The sample carries other DNA sequences with the same CDR3. The chain carries TRBV6-5 and TRBJ1-2, with D perhaps matching TRBD1 (6 bases). V gave up 6 bases and J gave up 0 bases, with 8 bases separating them. The CDR3 length is 13 residues. Per the germline V gene, CDR1 is MNHEY and CDR2 is SVGAGI. CDR3 region: CASRDRANYGYTF. CDR3 DNA sequence: TGTGCCAGCAGGGACAGAGCTAACTATGGCTACACCTTC.

V and J are TRBV15 and TRBJ1-5, with unresolved D. CDR3 length equals 16 residues. Trimming removed 3 bases from V and 7 bases from J, with 19 bases in between. Per germline, CDR1 LNHNV and CDR2 YYDKDF (reference sequence). The CDR3 is CATSSSQTPGAQPQHF. CDR3 in DNA: TGTGCCACCAGCAGTTCCCAGACCCCAGGTGCCCAGCCCCAGCATTTT.

The V gene is TRBV19, the J gene TRBJ1-5; D is perhaps TRBD1 (5 bases). From germline, CDR1 is LNHDA and CDR2 SQIVND (reference sequence). CDR3 length: 16 residues. V was trimmed by 5 bases and J by 2 bases, leaving 16 bases between them. The CDR3 region is CASSPRRGPGNQPQHF. As DNA, the CDR3 is TGTGCCAGTAGTCCCCGAAGGGGCCCGGGCAATCAGCCCCAGCATTTT.

V and J are TRBV5-1 and TRBJ2-7; 8 bases line up with TRBD1. J gave up 6 bases and V 0 bases, and 8 bases lay outside the gene matches. Looked up from germline, CDR1 is SGHRS and CDR2 is YFSETQ. CDR3 size: 15 residues. The CDR3 DNA reads as TGCGCCAGCAGCTTGGGAGGCAGGGGGCCAGCCGAGCAGTACTTC. Encoded protein: CASSLGGRGPAEQYF.

The sample holds many counts of this clone. This sample also contains other DNA sequences that code for the same CDR3. This rearrangement joins TRBV28 to TRBJ2-7; TRBD1 aligns across 8 bases. The germline CDR1 and CDR2 sequences are MDHEN and SYDVKM. The CDR3 extends over 15 amino acids. Losses at the gene ends were 5 bases for V and 0 bases for J; bases not matched to a gene: 6. This chain's CDR3 is CASSPPGQGSYEQYF. In DNA, the CDR3 is TGTGCCAGCAGTCCCCCAGGACAGGGCTCCTACGAGCAGTACTTC.

The CDR3 loop is CASSYSGQREQYF. The CDR3 DNA reads as TGTGCCAGCAGTTACTCCGGACAACGAGAGCAGTACTTC. The chain recombines TRBV6-5 with TRBJ2-7; a weak D match, TRBD1 (5 bases). Per the germline V gene, CDR1 is MNHEY and CDR2 is SVGAGI. Trimming stripped 0 bases from V and 7 bases from J, with 10 bases between. The CDR3 covers 13 residues.

This chain joins TRBV30 and TRBJ1-1, with D unresolved. Germline loops: CDR1 GTSNPN, CDR2 SVGIG (reference sequence). The CDR3 extends over 13 amino acids. The ends were cut back, 1 base at V and 4 bases at J, with 10 bases in the middle. The CDR3 reads CAWSDGDFTEAFF. CDR3 sequence (DNA): TGTGCCTGGAGTGACGGGGATTTCACTGAAGCTTTCTTT.

Written as DNA, the CDR3 is TGTGCCAGCAGTGAAGCCCAGGTCATTAGCAATCAGCCCCAGCATTTT. Residues: CASSEAQVISNQPQHF. The V and J genes are TRBV6-1 and TRBJ1-5; D is unclear. The V gene's germline CDR1 is MNHNS and CDR2 SASEGT. V lost 0 bases and J 0 bases, leaving 9 bases between the germline ends. This CDR3 is built from 16 residues.

The CDR3: CASSDSPGNTEAFF. The DNA for the CDR3 is TGTGCCAGCAGTGACTCCCCAGGGAACACTGAAGCTTTCTTT. The rearrangement links TRBV6-4 to TRBJ1-1, with unresolved D. Germline-derived CDR1 and CDR2 are MRHNA and SNTAGT. Trimming removed 0 bases from V and 1 base from J, with 6 bases in between. The CDR3 runs to 14 residues.